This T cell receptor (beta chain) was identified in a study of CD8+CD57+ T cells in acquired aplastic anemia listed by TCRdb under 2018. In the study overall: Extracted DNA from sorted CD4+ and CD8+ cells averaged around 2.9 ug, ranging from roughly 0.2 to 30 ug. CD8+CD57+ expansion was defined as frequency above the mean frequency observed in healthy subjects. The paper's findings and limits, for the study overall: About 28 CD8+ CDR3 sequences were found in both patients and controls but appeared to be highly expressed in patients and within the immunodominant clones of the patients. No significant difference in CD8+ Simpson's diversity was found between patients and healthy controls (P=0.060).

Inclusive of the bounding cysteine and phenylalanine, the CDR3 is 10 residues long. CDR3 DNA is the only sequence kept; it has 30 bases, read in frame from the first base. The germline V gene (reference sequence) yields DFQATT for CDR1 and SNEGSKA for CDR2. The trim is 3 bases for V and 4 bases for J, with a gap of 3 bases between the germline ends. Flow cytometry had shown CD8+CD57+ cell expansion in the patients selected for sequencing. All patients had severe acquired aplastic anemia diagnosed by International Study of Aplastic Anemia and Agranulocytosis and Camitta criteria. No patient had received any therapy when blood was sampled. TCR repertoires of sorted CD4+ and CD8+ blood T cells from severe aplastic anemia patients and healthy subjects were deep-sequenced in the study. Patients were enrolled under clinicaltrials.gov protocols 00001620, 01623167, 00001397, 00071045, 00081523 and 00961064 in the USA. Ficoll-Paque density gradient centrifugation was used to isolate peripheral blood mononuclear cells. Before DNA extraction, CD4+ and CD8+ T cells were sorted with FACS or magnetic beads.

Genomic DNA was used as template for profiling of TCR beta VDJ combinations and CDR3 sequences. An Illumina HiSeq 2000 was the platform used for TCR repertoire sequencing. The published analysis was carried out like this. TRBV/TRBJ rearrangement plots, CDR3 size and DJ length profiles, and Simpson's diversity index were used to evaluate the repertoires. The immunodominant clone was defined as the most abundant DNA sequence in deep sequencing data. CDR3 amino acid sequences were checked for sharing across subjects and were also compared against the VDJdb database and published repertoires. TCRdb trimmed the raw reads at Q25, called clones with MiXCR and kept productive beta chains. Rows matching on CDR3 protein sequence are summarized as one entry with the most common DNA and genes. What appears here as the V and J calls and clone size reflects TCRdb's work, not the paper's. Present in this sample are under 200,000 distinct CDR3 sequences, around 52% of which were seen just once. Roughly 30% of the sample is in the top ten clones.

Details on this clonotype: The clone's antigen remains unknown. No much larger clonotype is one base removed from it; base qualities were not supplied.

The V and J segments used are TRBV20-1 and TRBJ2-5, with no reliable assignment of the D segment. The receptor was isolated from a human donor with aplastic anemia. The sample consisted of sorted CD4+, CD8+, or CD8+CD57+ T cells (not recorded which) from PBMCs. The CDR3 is CSARLETQYF. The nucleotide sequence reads TGCAGTGCTAGGTTAGAGACCCAGTACTTC.